These 29 T cell receptor beta chains share one sample of origin, sequenced in a study of blood T cell repertoires in COVID-19. Libraries were prepared by immunoSEQ multiplex PCR; TCRdb keeps only in-frame clonotypes and omits some of them. The table lists about 250,000 clones, 85% of them singletons. Sequenced material: PBMCs or T cells enriched from blood (not recorded which). The receptors shown here come from a woman aged 50 to 60 with acute COVID-19.

J is TRBJ2-2 and V is TRBV5-4; D unresolved. Trimming cost V 3 bases and J 5 bases, with 8 bases left between them. Per germline, CDR1 SGHNT and CDR2 YYREEE (reference sequence). This CDR3 spans 13 amino acids. The CDR3 DNA sequence: TGTGCCAGCAGCTCTCTAGAAACCGGGGAGCTGTTTTTT. Amino acids: CASSSLETGELFF.

The V gene is TRBV7-2, the J gene TRBJ2-1; 8 positions match TRBD1. The CDR3 is 12 amino acids. J gave up 12 bases and V 5 bases, and 6 bases lay outside the gene matches. Germline V CDR1 and CDR2: SGHTA, FQGNSA. CDR3 region: CASSDRTGSQFF. As DNA, the CDR3 is TGTGCCAGCAGCGACCGGACAGGGTCGCAGTTCTTC.

The chain uses TRBV6-4 and TRBJ1-5; D uncertain. This CDR3 has 14 residues. V lost 4 bases and J 2 bases, leaving 9 bases between the germline ends. From germline, CDR1 is MRHNA and CDR2 SNTAGT. CDR3 nucleotides: TGTGCCAGCAGTGCCGAAGTAGGCAATCAGCCCCAGCATTTT. Amino acids: CASSAEVGNQPQHF.

This chain uses TRBV6-4 with TRBJ1-2; 9 bases are shared with TRBD1. Germline assignment: CDR1 MRHNA and CDR2 SNTAGT. Germline trimming cut 8 bases from V and 7 bases from J; bases unmatched to any gene: 8. The CDR3 runs to 13 residues. The CDR3 nucleotides are TGTGCCAGCCGGGGACAGGGAGGCGGTGGCTACACCTTC. Protein sequence: CASRGQGGGGYTF.

This chain joins TRBV4-3 and TRBJ2-3, with D unclear. V dropped 4 bases and J dropped 1 base, with 6 bases sitting between them. Germline V CDR1 and CDR2: LGHNA, YSLEER. The CDR3 is 13 amino acids. The CDR3 DNA reads TGCGCCAGCAGCCTCGTAGGCACAGATACGCAGTATTTT. This codes for CASSLVGTDTQYF.

This chain connects TRBV6-5 to TRBJ1-6, with D possibly matching TRBD1 (5 bases). The germline V gene encodes CDR1 MNHEY and CDR2 SVGAGI. This CDR3 has 15 residues. V lost 8 bases and J 3 bases, leaving 14 bases between the germline ends. The CDR3 spells CASVLDSHYNSPLHF. CDR3 DNA sequence: TGTGCCAGCGTTCTTGACAGCCACTATAATTCACCCCTCCACTTT.

The chain is built from TRBV19 and TRBJ1-6, with 9 bases aligning to TRBD1. V was pared by 6 bases and J by 11 bases, with 14 bases of the junction left unmatched. From germline, CDR1 is LNHDA and CDR2 SQIVND (reference sequence). The CDR3 is made up of 16 amino acids. The CDR3 DNA sequence: TGTGCCAGTAGCCCCCAGCGGGGACAGGGTCTGACACCCCTCCACTTT. Its protein is CASSPQRGQGLTPLHF.

The V call is TRBV5-4, the J call TRBJ2-3, with 8 bases matching TRBD2. The CDR3 runs to 14 residues. CDR1 is SGHNT and CDR2 is YYREEE in the germline V gene (reference sequence). V trimming: 0 bases; J trimming: 4 bases; junction bases outside the gene matches: 1. CDR3 residues: CASSLGLAPDTQYF. The CDR3 coding sequence is TGTGCCAGCAGCTTGGGACTAGCGCCAGATACGCAGTATTTT.

The chain carries TRBV6-1 and TRBJ2-7; D gene unclear. The CDR3 totals 15 residues. V dropped 2 bases and J dropped 1 base, with 12 bases sitting between them. Germline assignment: CDR1 MNHNS and CDR2 SASEGT. CDR3 nucleotide sequence: TGTGCCAGCAGTGAAATGGCAGGCTTTTCCTACGAGCAGTACTTC. Its translation is CASSEMAGFSYEQYF.

The chain combines TRBV12-3 or TRBV12-4 with TRBJ1-1, with 8 positions matching TRBD1. The length of the CDR3 is 13 residues. V lost 6 bases and J lost 6; bases outside the gene matches: 6. The CDR3 DNA reads as TGTGCCAGCAGCCGGAACAGGGGGTCTGAAGCTTTCTTT. As protein: CASSRNRGSEAFF.

This chain links TRBV7-2 with TRBJ2-3, with 7 bases identical to TRBD2. This CDR3 comprises 15 residues. Germline V CDR1 and CDR2: SGHTA, FQGNSA. The ends lost 5 bases at V and 4 bases at J; junction bases unmatched: 9. The CDR3 coding sequence is TGTGCCAGCAGCCCCCCGGGTCGGGGGGCAGATACGCAGTATTTT. Translation gives CASSPPGRGADTQYF. The whole variable domain, filled in from reference TRBV7-2 and TRBJ2-3, reads GAGVSQSPSNKVTEKGKDVELRCDPISGHTALYWYRQSLGQGLEFLIYFQGNSAPDKSGLPSDRFSAERTGGSVSTLTIQRTQQEDSAVYLCASSPPGRGADTQYFGPGTRLTVL.

The V and J genes are TRBV5-8 and TRBJ1-3, with a weak D call TRBD1 (6 bases). The CDR3 contains 16 residues. Trimming cost V 4 bases and J 0 bases, with 14 bases left between them. CDR1 is SGHTS, CDR2 YDEGEE, per germline. The CDR3 coding sequence is TGTGCCAGCAGCAGCGAGAGGACAGCCTCTGGAAACACCATATATTTT. Amino acids: CASSSERTASGNTIYF.

J is TRBJ1-2 and V is TRBV5-1, with 7 bases aligning to TRBD1. There are 14 residues in the CDR3. The junction had 8 bases not matched to a gene; V was cut back by 2 bases and J by 7 bases. Germline CDR1 is SGHRS and CDR2 is YFSETQ. The CDR3 sequence is CASSLEQGPGGYTF. CDR3 DNA: TGCGCCAGCAGCTTAGAACAGGGGCCGGGTGGCTACACCTTC. The full variable domain, rest sourced from reference TRBV5-1 and TRBJ1-2, is KAGVTQTPRYLIKTRGQQVTLSCSPISGHRSVSWYQQTPGQGLQFLFEYFSETQRNKGNFPGRFSGRQFSNSRSEMNVSTLELGDSALYLCASSLEQGPGGYTFGSGTRLTVV.

In its sample, this clone was seen a few times. The chain joins TRBV12-5 to TRBJ2-4, with D possibly matching TRBD1 (6 bases). This CDR3 comprises 17 residues. Between the trimmed V and J ends, which lost 6 bases and 0 bases, there was a span of 18 bases. The germline V gene has CDR1 LGHNT and CDR2 FRNRAP. CDR3 DNA: TGTGCTAGTGGCCCCGCCGACAGGTTCTTAGCCAAAAACATTCAGTACTTC. The encoded protein is CASGPADRFLAKNIQYF.

This rearrangement joins TRBV6-5 to TRBJ1-1, with D hard to call. The CDR3 loop spans 14 amino acids. From germline, CDR1 is MNHEY and CDR2 SVGAGI. Trimming took 4 bases from V and 1 from J, leaving 10 bases between them. CDR3 DNA sequence: TGTGCCAGCAGTTCCTACGACAAGAACACTGAAGCTTTCTTT. Residues: CASSSYDKNTEAFF.

This clone showed up just a few times. J is TRBJ1-6 and V is TRBV19; 10 positions agree with TRBD1. The CDR3 length is 16 residues. Looked up from germline, CDR1 is LNHDA and CDR2 is SQIVND (reference sequence). Unmatched junction bases numbered 9, after V lost 4 bases and J lost 9 bases. The CDR3 is CASSSSGTGVGSPLHF. CDR3 DNA: TGTGCCAGTAGTAGCTCCGGGACAGGGGTAGGTTCACCCCTCCACTTT.

V and J are TRBV6-5 and TRBJ2-3, with D hard to call. This CDR3 has 14 residues. V lost 7 bases and J lost 4, with 15 bases in between. Germline loops: CDR1 MNHEY, CDR2 SVGAGI. The CDR3 loop is CASKVPRSPDTQYF. CDR3 bases: TGTGCCAGCAAAGTTCCGAGGTCCCCAGATACGCAGTATTTT.

CDR3 bases: TGTGCCAGCAGCACACAGGGCCAGGAAGCTTTCTTT. It yields the protein CASSTQGQEAFF. The genes are TRBV9 and TRBJ1-1; D is perhaps TRBD1 (6 bases). Germline V gene lookup returns CDR1 SGDLS and CDR2 YYNGEE. The CDR3 sequence is 12 residues long. Trimming removed 4 bases at V and 8 bases at J, with 12 bases between.

The CDR3 bases are TGTGCCACCAGTGACGAACCGGGACTAGCGGGGGGCCGCCCCAATGAGCAGTTCTTC. Translated: CATSDEPGLAGGRPNEQFF. V and J are TRBV24-1 and TRBJ2-1; 15 bases are shared with TRBD2. The CDR3 spans 19 residues. J lost 6 bases, V lost 4 bases, and 12 bases had no gene match. Germline loops: CDR1 KGHDR, CDR2 SFDVKD.

This clone is a singleton in its sample. The chain combines TRBV19 with TRBJ1-2, with TRBD1 matching 10 bases. V lost 5 bases and J lost 7; bases outside the gene matches: 13. The germline V gene encodes CDR1 LNHDA and CDR2 SQIVND (reference sequence). The CDR3 runs 16 residues. This CDR3 reads CASSVRDRGSVGGYTF. CDR3 DNA: TGTGCCAGTAGTGTCCGGGACAGGGGTTCAGTAGGTGGCTACACCTTC. Combining the CDR3 with reference TRBV19 and TRBJ1-2 gives the whole variable domain DGGITQSPKYLFRKEGQNVTLSCEQNLNHDAMYWYRQDPGQGLRLIYYSQIVNDFQKGDIAEGYSVSREKKESFPLTVTSAQKNPTAFYLCASSVRDRGSVGGYTFGSGTRLTVV.

This clone showed up just once. This chain uses TRBV5-1 with TRBJ2-7; D is possibly TRBD2 (5 bases). This CDR3 region has 11 residues. The germline V gene encodes CDR1 SGHRS and CDR2 YFSETQ. V lost 5 bases to trimming and J lost 8 bases, with 11 bases between them. CDR3: CASREGSKQYF. The CDR3 DNA sequence: TGCGCCAGCAGAGAGGGCAGTAAGCAGTACTTC. The full variable domain, rest sourced from reference TRBV5-1 and TRBJ2-7, is KAGVTQTPRYLIKTRGQQVTLSCSPISGHRSVSWYQQTPGQGLQFLFEYFSETQRNKGNFPGRFSGRQFSNSRSEMNVSTLELGDSALYLCASREGSKQYFGPGTRLTVT.

CDR3 in amino acids: CASSYFDSGNEKLFF. The CDR3 DNA follows: TGTGCCAGCAGTTACTTCGACAGTGGGAATGAAAAACTGTTTTTT. This chain uses TRBV6-5 with TRBJ1-4; weak D call: TRBD1 (5 bases). Germline CDR1 and CDR2: MNHEY and SVGAGI. The CDR3 runs to 15 residues. The V gene lost 1 base and the J gene lost 5 bases, with 11 bases spanning the gap.

V usage is TRBV9 and J usage is TRBJ2-7, with D unclear. Trimming took off 3 bases at V and 0 bases at J, with 13 bases between the two ends. Germline assignment: CDR1 SGDLS and CDR2 YYNGEE. This CDR3 has 15 amino acids. This CDR3 reads CASSATEVGSYEQYF. CDR3 in DNA: TGTGCCAGCAGCGCGACTGAAGTCGGCTCCTACGAGCAGTACTTC.

J is TRBJ1-1 and V is TRBV20-1, with a tentative D call TRBD1 (6 bases). From germline, CDR1 is DFQATT and CDR2 SNEGSKA (reference sequence). The CDR3 runs 11 residues. V lost 3 bases to trimming and J lost 7 bases, with 9 bases between them. The CDR3: CSARGAIEAFF. In nucleotides, the CDR3 is TGCAGTGCTAGGGGGGCAATTGAAGCTTTCTTT.

This chain connects TRBV6-5 to TRBJ1-4; unclear D gene. Trimming stripped 4 bases from V and 10 bases from J, with 13 bases between. CDR3 length equals 13 residues. The germline V gene encodes CDR1 MNHEY and CDR2 SVGAGI. In DNA form, the CDR3 reads TGTGCCAGCAGTTCGCCTAATTTCCGAAAACTGTTTTTT. Encoded protein: CASSSPNFRKLFF.

The chain recombines TRBV7-2 with TRBJ1-1, with TRBD1 matching 9 bases. With V trimmed by 5 bases and J by 4 bases, 5 bases remained unmatched. CDR1 and CDR2 (germline): SGHTA, FQGNSA. This CDR3 spans 14 amino acids. CDR3 in amino acids: CASSPQGQGTEAFF. The CDR3 coding sequence is TGTGCCAGCAGCCCCCAGGGACAGGGCACTGAAGCTTTCTTT.

CDR3 region: CASSRVPGLAADTQYF. In DNA form, the CDR3 reads TGTGCCAGCAGCCGCGTCCCGGGACTAGCGGCAGATACGCAGTATTTT. The rearrangement uses TRBV7-9 and TRBJ2-3; 11 nucleotides line up with TRBD2. CDR3 length: 16 residues. V lost 5 bases to trimming and J lost 4 bases; unmatched junction nucleotides: 8. Germline CDR1 reads SEHNR; CDR2 reads FQNEAQ (reference sequence).

The chain couples TRBV30 to TRBJ2-5; the D gene is possibly TRBD1 (5 bases). Trimming left V 2 bases short and J 1 base short, with 8 bases between. This CDR3 region has 13 residues. The V gene's germline CDR1 is GTSNPN and CDR2 SVGIG (reference sequence). The CDR3 region is CAWSRDSQETQYF. For the CDR3, the DNA is TGTGCCTGGAGTCGCGACAGCCAAGAGACCCAGTACTTC.

This rearrangement joins TRBV4-3 to TRBJ1-2; weak D call: TRBD1 (6 bases). This CDR3 has 16 residues. Germline-derived CDR1 and CDR2 are LGHNA and YSLEER. The ends were cut back, 2 bases at V and 3 bases at J, with 16 bases in the middle. The CDR3 sequence: CASSQLQGRGDYGYTF. CDR3 bases: TGCGCCAGCAGCCAACTACAGGGTAGGGGCGACTATGGCTACACCTTC.